This T cell receptor beta chain comes out of a study of blood T cell repertoires in COVID-19. Background on the study: Acute and convalescent COVID-19 specimens originated in the United States, Italy and Spain. T cells, B-cell-depleted T cells, or PBMCs supplied cDNA or gDNA.

Original handling: Reference gene primer amplification gave nucleated cell count estimates. Only in-frame clones appear in the TCRdb table, and some are missing; sequencing was by immunoSEQ multiplex PCR. That table supplies the V and J calls and clone size; D and trimming were determined from the DNA. Found here are roughly 98,000 clones, 85% of them singletons; the top ten hold about an eighth. V lost 3 bases, J lost 9 bases, and 9 bases lay in between. The CDR3 runs to 12 residues. CDR1 and CDR2 from the germline V gene are SNHLY and FYNNEI. The gene calls are TRBV2 and TRBJ2-4; the D gene is possibly TRBD1 (5 bases). Specimen: peripheral blood. This TCR was recovered from a woman between 65 and 79 years old with active or convalescent COVID-19. This CDR3 reads CASSDRVTIQYF. CDR3 bases: TGTGCCAGCAGTGACAGGGTGACCATTCAGTACTTC. The variable domain in full, with the rest retrieved from reference TRBV2 and TRBJ2-4, is EPEVTQTPSHQVTQMGQEVILRCVPISNHLYFYWYRQILGQKVEFLVSFYNNEISEKSEIFDDQFSVERPDGSNFTLKIRSTKLEDSAMYFCASSDRVTIQYFGAGTRLSVL.